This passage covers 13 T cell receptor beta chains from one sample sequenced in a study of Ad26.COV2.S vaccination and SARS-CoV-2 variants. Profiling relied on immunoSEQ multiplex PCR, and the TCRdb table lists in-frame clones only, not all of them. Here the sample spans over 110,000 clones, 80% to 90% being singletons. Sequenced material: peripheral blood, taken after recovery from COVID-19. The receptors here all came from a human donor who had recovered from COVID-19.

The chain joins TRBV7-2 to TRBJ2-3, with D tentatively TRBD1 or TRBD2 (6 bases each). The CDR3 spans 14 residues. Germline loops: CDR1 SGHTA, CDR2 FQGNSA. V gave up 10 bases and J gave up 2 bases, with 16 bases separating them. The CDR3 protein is CATLKGGSTDTQYF. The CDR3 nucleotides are TGTGCCACGCTTAAGGGGGGATCCACAGATACGCAGTATTTT.

CDR3 loop: CAASQTSTDTQYF. In nucleotides, the CDR3 is TGTGCCGCCTCCCAAACGAGCACAGATACGCAGTATTTT. The chain has TRBV2 and TRBJ2-3; D not certain. The CDR3 totals 13 residues. V was clipped by 11 bases and J by 0 bases, with 12 bases between them. In germline, CDR1 is SNHLY, CDR2 FYNNEI.

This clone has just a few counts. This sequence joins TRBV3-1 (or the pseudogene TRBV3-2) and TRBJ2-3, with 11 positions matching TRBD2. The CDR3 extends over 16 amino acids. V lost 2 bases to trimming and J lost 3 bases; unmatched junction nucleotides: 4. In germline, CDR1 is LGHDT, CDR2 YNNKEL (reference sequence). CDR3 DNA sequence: TGTGCCAGCAGCCAATCAGGACTAGCGGGTACAGATACGCAGTATTTT. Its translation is CASSQSGLAGTDTQYF.

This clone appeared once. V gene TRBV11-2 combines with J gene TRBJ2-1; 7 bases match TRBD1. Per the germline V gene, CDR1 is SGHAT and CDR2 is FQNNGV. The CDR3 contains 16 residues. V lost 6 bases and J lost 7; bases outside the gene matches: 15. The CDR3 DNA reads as TGTGCCAGCAGGGACTTGGGCAGGGGGAATGGGAATGAGCAGTTCTTC. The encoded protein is CASRDLGRGNGNEQFF.

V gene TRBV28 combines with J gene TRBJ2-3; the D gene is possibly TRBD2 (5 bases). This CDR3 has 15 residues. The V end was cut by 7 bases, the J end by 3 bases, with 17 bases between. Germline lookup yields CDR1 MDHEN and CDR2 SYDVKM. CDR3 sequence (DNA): TGTGCCAGCACCCCGCCCGAGGGCGGAACAGATACGCAGTATTTT. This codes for CASTPPEGGTDTQYF.

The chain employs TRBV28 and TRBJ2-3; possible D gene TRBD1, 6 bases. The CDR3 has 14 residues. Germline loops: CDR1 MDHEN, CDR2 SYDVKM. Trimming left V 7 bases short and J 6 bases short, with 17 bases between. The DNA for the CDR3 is TGTGCCAGCAAACAACAGGGCGCCGGGGATACGCAGTATTTT. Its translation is CASKQQGAGDTQYF. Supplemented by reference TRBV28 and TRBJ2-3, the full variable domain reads DVKVTQSSRYLVKRTGEKVFLECVQDMDHENMFWYRQDPGLGLRLIYFSYDVKMKEKGDIPEGYSVSREKKERFSLILESASTNQTSMYLCASKQQGAGDTQYFGPGTRLTVL.

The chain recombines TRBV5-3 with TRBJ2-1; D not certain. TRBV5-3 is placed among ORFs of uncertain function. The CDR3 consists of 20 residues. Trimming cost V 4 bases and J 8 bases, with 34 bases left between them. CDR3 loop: CARSPSVRRYGLRRWDEQFF. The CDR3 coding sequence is TGTGCCAGAAGCCCATCCGTACGTAGGTACGGATTGAGAAGGTGGGATGAGCAGTTCTTC.

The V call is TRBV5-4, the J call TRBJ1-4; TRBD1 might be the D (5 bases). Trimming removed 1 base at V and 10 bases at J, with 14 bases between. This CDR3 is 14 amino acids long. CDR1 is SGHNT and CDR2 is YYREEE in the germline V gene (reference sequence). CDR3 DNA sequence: TGTGCCAGCAGCTTGTACCAGGGTCCAGGAAAACTGTTTTTT. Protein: CASSLYQGPGKLFF.

The CDR3: CASSLEEGAGNTIYF. For the CDR3, the DNA is TGCGCCAGCAGCTTGGAGGAGGGGGCTGGAAACACCATATATTTT. V and J are TRBV5-1 and TRBJ1-3; D is possibly TRBD1 (6 bases). The ends were cut back, 0 bases at V and 2 bases at J, with 9 bases in the middle. CDR1 and CDR2 from the germline V gene are SGHRS and YFSETQ. The CDR3 loop spans 15 amino acids.

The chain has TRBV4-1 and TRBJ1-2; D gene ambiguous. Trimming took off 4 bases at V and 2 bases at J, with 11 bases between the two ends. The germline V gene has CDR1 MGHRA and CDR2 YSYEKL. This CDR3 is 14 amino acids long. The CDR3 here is CASSPPGLNYGYTF. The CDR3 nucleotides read TGCGCCAGCAGCCCGCCAGGATTGAACTATGGCTACACCTTC.

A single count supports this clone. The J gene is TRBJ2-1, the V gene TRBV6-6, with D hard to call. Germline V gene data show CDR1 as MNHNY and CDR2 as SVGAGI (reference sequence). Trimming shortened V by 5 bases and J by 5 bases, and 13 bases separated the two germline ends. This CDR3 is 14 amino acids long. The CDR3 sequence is CASSTSGLDNEQFF. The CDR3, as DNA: TGTGCCAGCAGTACGTCCGGGCTCGACAATGAGCAGTTCTTC.

CDR3 protein: CASSQEGQPSEKLFF. In DNA form, the CDR3 reads TGCGCCAGCAGCCAAGAAGGACAGCCCAGTGAAAAACTGTTTTTT. The chain carries TRBV4-3 and TRBJ1-4; tentative D call: TRBD1 (6 bases). This CDR3 has 15 residues. From germline, CDR1 is LGHNA and CDR2 YSLEER. V was shortened by 0 bases and J by 7 bases, with 12 bases between the two germline ends.

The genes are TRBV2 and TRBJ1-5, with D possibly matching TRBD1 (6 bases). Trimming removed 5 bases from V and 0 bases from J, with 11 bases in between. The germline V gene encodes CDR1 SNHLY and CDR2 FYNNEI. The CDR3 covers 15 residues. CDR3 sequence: CASSPDSHSNQPQHF. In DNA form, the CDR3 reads TGTGCCAGCAGTCCGGACAGCCATAGCAATCAGCCCCAGCATTTT.